The next 3 T cell receptor beta chains were all read from a single sample in a study of blood T cell repertoires in COVID-19 (dated by TCRdb to the early 2020s). Libraries were constructed by the immunoSEQ multiplex PCR assay. TCRdb carries this immuneACCESS record with in-frame sequences only. Its versions omit some clonotypes, under half of them owing to an unresolved V gene in the studies checked, with the rest unexplained. The sample records 300,000 or so clones, roughly 91% of which are singletons. The top ten clones comprise roughly 2.9% of the sample. Sequenced: PBMCs or T cells enriched from blood (not recorded which). The receptor source for this set is a woman between 50 and 59 years old who had been exposed to COVID-19.

The chain links TRBV2 to TRBJ1-6; maybe TRBD1 (5 bases). The V and J ends lost 5 bases and 0 bases respectively, with 17 bases between them. The CDR3 spans 18 residues. In germline, CDR1 is SNHLY, CDR2 FYNNEI. The CDR3 protein is CASSRDSSGYSYNSPLHF. The DNA for the CDR3 is TGTGCCAGCAGTCGGGACTCTAGCGGGTACTCCTATAATTCACCCCTCCACTTT.

This clone was seen a single time. CDR3 protein: CASSRDRPGNTIYF. The CDR3 DNA sequence: TGTGCCAGCAGTCGCGACAGGCCTGGAAACACCATATATTTT. The gene calls are TRBV11-1 and TRBJ1-3; D is possibly TRBD1 (6 bases). V was trimmed by 6 bases and J by 2 bases, leaving 11 bases between them. CDR1 is SGHAT and CDR2 is FQDESV in the germline V gene (reference sequence). The CDR3 covers 14 residues.

This clone was recorded only once. CDR3 coding DNA: TGTGCCAGCAGCTTTTTCGGCTCCGACAGAAGGAATGAAAAACTGTTTTTT. Encoded protein: CASSFFGSDRRNEKLFF. The V call is TRBV7-9, the J call TRBJ1-4; possibly TRBD1 for D (5 bases). Germline CDR1 reads SEHNR; CDR2 reads FQNEAQ (reference sequence). The V end was cut by 3 bases, the J end by 5 bases, with 19 bases between. The CDR3 spans 17 residues. The variable domain in full, with the rest retrieved from reference TRBV7-9 and TRBJ1-4, is DTGVSQNPRHKITKRGQNVTFRCDPISEHNRLYWYRQTLGQGPEFLTYFQNEAQLEKSRLLSDRFSAERPKGSFSTLEIQRTEQGDSAMYLCASSFFGSDRRNEKLFFGSGTQLSVL.